Shown below are 18 T cell receptor beta chains from a single sample sequenced in a study of radiotherapy plus CTLA-4 blockade in lung cancer. Only in-frame clones appear in the TCRdb table, and some are missing; sequencing was by immunoSEQ multiplex PCR. In the table there are around 71,000 clones, 65% to 85% of which are singletons. The material sequenced was peripheral blood, taken from a patient treated with radiotherapy plus ipilimumab. Receptor source: a human donor with non-small cell lung cancer whose response to radiotherapy plus ipilimumab could not be evaluated. Some clones in this sample may be carry-over from other donors' samples.

The gene calls are TRBV4-1 and TRBJ2-1; 9 bases fit TRBD2. Unmatched junction bases numbered 11, after V lost 2 bases and J lost 9 bases. Germline V gives CDR1 MGHRA, CDR2 YSYEKL. This CDR3 has 16 residues. The CDR3 region has the DNA TGCGCCAGCAGCCAACTTGAGCGGGGGGCCCTTCCTGAGCAGTTCTTC. Its translation is CASSQLERGALPEQFF.

This chain connects TRBV23-1 to TRBJ1-6; tentative D call: TRBD1 (5 bases). TRBV23-1 is reported as an ORF; its role is uncertain. Trimming left V 3 bases short and J 2 bases short, with 14 bases between. The CDR3 spans 17 residues. As DNA, the CDR3 is TGCGCCAGCAGTCACCTAACGTGGGGGGCCTATAATTCACCCCTCCACTTT. The encoded protein is CASSHLTWGAYNSPLHF.

This clone was seen more than once but under ten times. The V and J genes are TRBV28 and TRBJ2-7; possibly TRBD2 for D (7 bases). CDR3 length equals 15 residues. The germline V gene encodes CDR1 MDHEN and CDR2 SYDVKM. V shed 5 bases and J shed 3 bases, with 17 bases lying between them. The CDR3 region has the DNA TGTGCCAGCAGTCTGGGAGGGGGAGGGGGCTACGAGCAGTACTTC. It is translated as CASSLGGGGGYEQYF.

CDR3 region: CASSPIGAYPLEQYF. CDR3 DNA: TGTGCCAGCAGCCCTATTGGTGCCTACCCTCTCGAGCAGTACTTC. The chain uses TRBV28 and TRBJ2-7; D gene uncertain. The germline gives CDR1 MDHEN, CDR2 SYDVKM. The V end lost 6 bases, the J end lost 6 bases, and 21 bases lay between the germline ends. The CDR3 contains 15 residues.

The chain has TRBV5-1 and TRBJ2-5, with TRBD2 identical over 8 bases. The germline CDR1 and CDR2 sequences are SGHRS and YFSETQ. This CDR3 spans 15 amino acids. V gave up 3 bases and J gave up 0 bases; unmatched junction bases: 4. The CDR3 sequence is CASSSGTSYQETQYF. The CDR3 nucleotides read TGCGCCAGCAGCTCCGGGACTAGTTACCAAGAGACCCAGTACTTC.

The J gene is TRBJ2-7, the V gene TRBV6-5, with TRBD1 as a possible D gene (5 bases). The germline V and J ends were trimmed by 0 bases and 6 bases, with 15 bases remaining between them. Germline CDR1 reads MNHEY; CDR2 reads SVGAGI. The CDR3 sequence is 15 residues long. For the CDR3, the DNA is TGTGCCAGCAGTTACTCGGCCAGGGCGCGCGGCGAGCAGTACTTC. Encoded protein: CASSYSARARGEQYF.

J is TRBJ2-7 and V is TRBV2; no firm D call. This CDR3 spans 14 amino acids. CDR1 is SNHLY, CDR2 FYNNEI, per germline. V was trimmed by 0 bases and J by 5 bases, leaving 11 bases between them. Written as DNA, the CDR3 is TGTGCCAGCAGTGAAGCCCCCCGGGTGAACGAGCAGTACTTC. This sequence encodes CASSEAPRVNEQYF. The entire variable domain, with the rest obtained from reference TRBV2 and TRBJ2-7, is as follows: EPEVTQTPSHQVTQMGQEVILRCVPISNHLYFYWYRQILGQKVEFLVSFYNNEISEKSEIFDDQFSVERPDGSNFTLKIRSTKLEDSAMYFCASSEAPRVNEQYFGPGTRLTVT.

A word on this clone: Other DNA variants within this sample encode the same CDR3. V and J are TRBV2 and TRBJ1-2; possibly TRBD1 for D (5 bases). The germline V gene has CDR1 SNHLY and CDR2 FYNNEI. V was trimmed by 7 bases and J by 2 bases, leaving 8 bases between them. This CDR3 has 12 residues. The CDR3 loop is CASTAGNYGYTF. In DNA form, the CDR3 reads TGTGCCAGCACCGCAGGGAACTATGGCTACACCTTC.

The J gene is TRBJ1-2, the V gene TRBV28; D perhaps matches TRBD1 (5 bases). V was pared by 5 bases and J by 0 bases, with 13 bases between. Per germline, CDR1 MDHEN and CDR2 SYDVKM. The CDR3 length is 15 residues. The CDR3 sequence: CASSPSTGSNYGYTF. Written as DNA, the CDR3 is TGTGCCAGCAGTCCCTCCACAGGATCTAACTATGGCTACACCTTC.

This chain uses TRBV5-1 with TRBJ2-2; tentatively, D is TRBD1 (6 bases). CDR3 size: 15 residues. V lost 3 bases to trimming and J lost 4 bases, with 13 bases between them. CDR1 is SGHRS and CDR2 is YFSETQ in the germline V gene. In DNA, the CDR3 is TGCGCCAGCAGCTCGATCCTACAGGGCACCGGGGAGCTGTTTTTT. It specifies CASSSILQGTGELFF.

CDR3 DNA: TGTGCCAGCAGCCCTCTCCTGACAGGGAGCTCTGGAAACACCATATATTTT. It translates to CASSPLLTGSSGNTIYF. The genes are TRBV9 and TRBJ1-3; 7 bases map to TRBD1. Germline lookup yields CDR1 SGDLS and CDR2 YYNGEE. CDR3 size: 17 residues. V gave up 4 bases and J gave up 0 bases; unmatched junction bases: 10.

Only a few counts were recorded for this clone. The rearrangement joins TRBV7-2 to TRBJ1-1, with TRBD1 matching over 8 bases. V lost 5 bases and J lost 5; bases outside the gene matches: 10. CDR3 size: 15 residues. CDR1 is SGHTA, CDR2 FQGNSA, per germline. CDR3 in DNA: TGTGCCAGCAGCCTCCAGGGGGCCATCTTGACTGAAGCTTTCTTT. As protein: CASSLQGAILTEAFF.

The chain combines TRBV7-6 with TRBJ2-3, with 9 bases aligning to TRBD2. V shed 5 bases, J shed 0 bases, and the junction held 15 bases outside the gene matches. Per the germline V gene, CDR1 is SGHVS and CDR2 is FNYEAQ. The CDR3 runs 19 residues. As DNA, the CDR3 is TGTGCCAGCAGCCCCCAGGGGACTAGCCTACGTTCTAGCACAGATACGCAGTATTTT. It translates to CASSPQGTSLRSSTDTQYF. Supplemented by reference TRBV7-6 and TRBJ2-3, the full variable domain reads GAGVSQSPRYKVTKRGQDVALRCDPISGHVSLYWYRQALGQGPEFLTYFNYEAQQDKSGLPNDRFSAERPEGSISTLTIQRTEQRDSAMYRCASSPQGTSLRSSTDTQYFGPGTRLTVL.

The chain combines TRBV29-1 with TRBJ1-1, with TRBD1 as a possible D gene (6 bases). Germline V gene sequence: CDR1 SQVTM, CDR2 ANQGSEA. V lost 4 bases and J lost 8, with 11 bases in between. The CDR3 runs to 11 residues. The CDR3 DNA is TGCAGCGTTGGGACAGTCCTCGAAGCTTTCTTT. It translates to CSVGTVLEAFF.

The chain carries TRBV6-5 and TRBJ1-5; no firm D call. The CDR3 runs to 14 residues. The germline gives CDR1 MNHEY, CDR2 SVGAGI. V was trimmed by 5 bases and J by 4 bases, leaving 12 bases between them. CDR3 sequence reads: CASSRATGNQPQHF. CDR3 bases: TGTGCCAGCAGTCGCGCGACGGGGAATCAGCCCCAGCATTTT.

This chain joins TRBV5-1 and TRBJ2-6, with 7 bases that match TRBD1. The CDR3 spans 17 residues. Germline V gene data show CDR1 as SGHRS and CDR2 as YFSETQ. J was trimmed by 0 bases and V by 4 bases; bases with no gene match: 7. CDR3 sequence: CASSTGTDSSGANVLTF. The CDR3 DNA reads TGCGCCAGCAGCACCGGGACAGATTCCTCTGGGGCCAACGTCCTGACTTTC.

The chain recombines TRBV5-1 with TRBJ2-5; D is perhaps TRBD2 (6 bases). The DNA end is more similar to TRBJ2-7, so the J call may be wrong. The germline V gene encodes CDR1 SGHRS and CDR2 YFSETQ. This CDR3 comprises 16 residues. CDR3 coding DNA: TGCGCCAGCAGCCCGTGGGGGGAGGACCTTAAAGGCGAGCAGTACTTC. Protein sequence: CASSPWGEDLKGEQYF.

The CDR3: CSVEDRDRGSYEQYF. The CDR3 DNA is TGCAGCGTTGAAGACCGGGACAGGGGGTCCTACGAGCAGTACTTC. The chain has TRBV29-1 and TRBJ2-5; 11 nucleotides line up with TRBD1. The end of the DNA is better explained by TRBJ2-7, so the J call may be wrong. CDR1 SQVTM and CDR2 ANQGSEA come from the germline V gene. The CDR3 is 15 residues long.